The 4 T cell receptor beta chains in this list originate from one sample, sequenced in a study of radiotherapy plus CTLA-4 blockade in lung cancer. Using immunoSEQ multiplex PCR, the repertoire was profiled, and TCRdb retains in-frame clones only, with some absent. The sample carries approximately 76,000 clones, about four fifths recorded once. Material: peripheral blood, obtained from a patient treated with radiotherapy plus ipilimumab. The origin of the receptors is a human donor with non-small cell lung cancer who had a partial response to radiotherapy plus ipilimumab. Some clones in this sample may be carry-over from other donors' samples.

The chain is built from TRBV6-5 and TRBJ1-2, with a possible D match to TRBD1 (5 bases). Per germline, CDR1 MNHEY and CDR2 SVGAGI. There are 13 residues in the CDR3. Trimming removed 5 bases at V and 8 bases at J, with 15 bases between. CDR3 loop: CASSEDGGIGYTF. The CDR3 nucleotides are TGTGCCAGCAGTGAAGATGGGGGGATCGGCTACACCTTC.

The table lists this clone with many counts. The rearrangement links TRBV7-9 to TRBJ2-1; the D is unclear. Trimming left V 2 bases short and J 8 bases short, with 16 bases between. The CDR3 consists of 15 residues. The V gene's germline CDR1 is SEHNR and CDR2 FQNEAQ (reference sequence). For the CDR3, the DNA is TGTGCCAGCAGCTTAAGAGAGGCTAGTTTCTATGAGCAGTTCTTC. The encoded protein is CASSLREASFYEQFF.

The chain links TRBV15 to TRBJ1-2; a possible D gene is TRBD1 (6 bases). This CDR3 spans 14 amino acids. Germline V lookup: CDR1 LNHNV, CDR2 YYDKDF (reference sequence). Trimming pared 1 base from V and 8 bases from J, leaving 14 bases between. CDR3 coding DNA: TGTGCCACCAGCAGAGGGGGGCAAGAGGGGGGCTACACCTTC. Its protein is CATSRGGQEGGYTF. The full variable domain, completed using reference TRBV15 and TRBJ1-2, is DAMVIQNPRYQVTQFGKPVTLSCSQTLNHNVMYWYQQKSSQAPKLLFHYYDKDFNNEADTPDNFQSRRPNTSFCFLDIRSPGLGDTAMYLCATSRGGQEGGYTFGSGTRLTVV.

V gene TRBV12-2 combines with J gene TRBJ2-2; the table's D call of TRBD2 was not tested on the DNA. TRBV12-2 is a pseudogene segment. There are 23 residues in the CDR3. The CDR3 region is CASRLVVGLAGERRRSNTGELFF. The CDR3, as DNA: TGTGCAAGTCGCTTAGTTGTCGGACTAGCGGGAGAGCGGCGGCGCTCGAACACCGGGGAGCTGTTTTTT.